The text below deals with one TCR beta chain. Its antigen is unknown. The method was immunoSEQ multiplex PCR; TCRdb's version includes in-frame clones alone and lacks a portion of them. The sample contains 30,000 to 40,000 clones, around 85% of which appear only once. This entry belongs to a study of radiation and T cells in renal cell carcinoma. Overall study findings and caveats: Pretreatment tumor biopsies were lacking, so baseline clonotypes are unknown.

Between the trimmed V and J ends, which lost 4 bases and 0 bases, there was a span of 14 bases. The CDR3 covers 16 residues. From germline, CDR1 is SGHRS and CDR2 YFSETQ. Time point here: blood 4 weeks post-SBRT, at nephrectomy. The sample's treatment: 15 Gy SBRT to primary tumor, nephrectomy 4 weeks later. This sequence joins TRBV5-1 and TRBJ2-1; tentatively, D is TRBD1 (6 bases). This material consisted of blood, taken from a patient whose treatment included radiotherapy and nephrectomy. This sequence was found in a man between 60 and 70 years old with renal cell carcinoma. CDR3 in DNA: TGCGCCAGCAGCCTGACAGGAGATAGCTCCTACAATGAGCAGTTCTTC. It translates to CASSLTGDSSYNEQFF.